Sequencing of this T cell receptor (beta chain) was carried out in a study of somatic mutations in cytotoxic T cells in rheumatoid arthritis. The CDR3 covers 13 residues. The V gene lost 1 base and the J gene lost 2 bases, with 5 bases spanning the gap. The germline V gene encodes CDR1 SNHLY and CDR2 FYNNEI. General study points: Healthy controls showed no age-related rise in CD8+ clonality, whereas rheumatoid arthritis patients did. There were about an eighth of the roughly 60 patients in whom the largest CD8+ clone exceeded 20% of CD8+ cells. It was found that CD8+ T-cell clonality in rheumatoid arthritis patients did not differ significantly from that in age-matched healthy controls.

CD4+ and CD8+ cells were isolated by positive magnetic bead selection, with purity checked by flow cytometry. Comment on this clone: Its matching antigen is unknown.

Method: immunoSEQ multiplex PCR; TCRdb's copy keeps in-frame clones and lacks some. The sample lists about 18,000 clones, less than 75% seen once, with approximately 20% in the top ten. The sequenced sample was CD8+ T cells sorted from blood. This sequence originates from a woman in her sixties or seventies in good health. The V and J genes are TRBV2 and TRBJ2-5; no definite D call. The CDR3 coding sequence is TGTGCCAGCAGTGAAGGCTTTCAAGAGACCCAGTACTTC. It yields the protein CASSEGFQETQYF.